The 3 T cell receptor beta chains below were found in one sample sequenced in a study of blood T cell repertoires in COVID-19. TCRdb's table, derived via immunoSEQ multiplex PCR, lists solely in-frame clones and lacks some. Of around 97,000 clones listed, about 80% are singletons. The specimen was peripheral blood. The receptors here all came from a man aged 70-80 years with acute or convalescent COVID-19.

V gene TRBV24-1 combines with J gene TRBJ2-7, with D unresolved. The CDR3 runs to 11 residues. V was clipped by 2 bases and J by 6 bases, with 4 bases between them. The germline V gene encodes CDR1 KGHDR and CDR2 SFDVKD. This CDR3 is CATSDSVEQYF. The CDR3 region has the DNA TGTGCCACCAGTGATTCCGTCGAGCAGTACTTC.

The V and J genes are TRBV6-5 and TRBJ1-2, with TRBD1 matching 8 bases. The CDR3 covers 16 residues. From germline, CDR1 is MNHEY and CDR2 SVGAGI. V lost 0 bases to trimming and J lost 1 base; unmatched junction nucleotides: 4. CDR3 amino acids: CASSYSQGGSNYGYTF. CDR3 nucleotides: TGTGCCAGCAGTTACTCACAGGGGGGAAGTAACTATGGCTACACCTTC.

This chain connects TRBV5-6 to TRBJ1-1, with D possibly being TRBD1 (5 bases). Germline V lookup: CDR1 SGHDT, CDR2 YYEEEE. CDR3 size: 11 residues. V lost 5 bases, J lost 8 bases, and 10 bases lay in between. The CDR3 is CASSRQSEAFF. For the CDR3, the DNA is TGTGCCAGCAGTAGACAGTCGGAAGCTTTCTTT.